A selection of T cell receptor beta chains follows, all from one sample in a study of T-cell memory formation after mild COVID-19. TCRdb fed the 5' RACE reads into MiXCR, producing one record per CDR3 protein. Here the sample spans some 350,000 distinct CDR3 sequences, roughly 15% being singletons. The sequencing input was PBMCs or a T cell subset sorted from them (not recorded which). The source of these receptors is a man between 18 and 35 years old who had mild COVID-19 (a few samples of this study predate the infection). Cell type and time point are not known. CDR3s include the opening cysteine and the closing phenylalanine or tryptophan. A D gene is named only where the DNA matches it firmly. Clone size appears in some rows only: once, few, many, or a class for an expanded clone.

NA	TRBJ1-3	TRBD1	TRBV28	CASSPAGQGFSVASGNTIYF	TGTGCCAGCAGTCCTGCCGGACAGGGGTTTTCTGTCGCCTCTGGAAACACCATATATTTT
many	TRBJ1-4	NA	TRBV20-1	CSARDWPPNEKLFF	TGCAGTGCTAGAGATTGGCCACCTAATGAAAAACTGTTTTTT
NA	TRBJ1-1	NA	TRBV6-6	CASSRRQDQGTEAFF	TGTGCCAGCAGTCGACGACAGGACCAAGGGACTGAAGCTTTCTTT
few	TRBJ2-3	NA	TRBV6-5	CASGVPGSTDTQYF	TGTGCCAGCGGGGTGCCGGGGAGCACAGATACGCAGTATTTT
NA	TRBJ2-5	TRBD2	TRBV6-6	CASSTGGAGETQYF	TGTGCCAGCAGTACCGGGGGGGCGGGGGAGACCCAGTACTTC
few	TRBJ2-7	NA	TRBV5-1	CASSLGDGAYEQYF	TGCGCCAGCAGCTTGGGGGACGGAGCCTACGAGCAGTACTTC
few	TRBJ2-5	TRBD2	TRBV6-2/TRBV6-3	CASSYSLGLAGRGETQYF	TGTGCCAGCAGTTACTCCCTCGGACTAGCGGGACGGGGTGAGACCCAGTACTTC
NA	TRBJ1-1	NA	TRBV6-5	CASSYRRLNTEAFF	TGTGCCAGCAGTTACAGACGGCTGAACACTGAAGCTTTCTTT
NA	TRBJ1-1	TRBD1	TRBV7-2	CASSPQGAGSTEAFF	TGTGCCAGCAGCCCTCAGGGGGCTGGAAGCACTGAAGCTTTCTTT
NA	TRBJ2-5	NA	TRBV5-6	CASSLPGYQETQYF	TGTGCCAGCAGCTTACCTGGGTACCAAGAGACCCAGTACTTC
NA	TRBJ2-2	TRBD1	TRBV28	CASSLSRGRSGELFF	TGTGCCAGCAGTTTGTCCAGGGGGCGTAGCGGGGAGCTGTTTTTT
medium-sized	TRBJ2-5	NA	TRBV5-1	CASSLAGGDSGETQYF	TGCGCCAGCAGCTTGGCTGGGGGCGATTCAGGCGAGACCCAGTACTTC
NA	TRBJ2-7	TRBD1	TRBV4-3	CASSQWTGLGSYEQYF	TGCGCCAGCAGCCAGTGGACAGGGCTGGGGTCCTACGAGCAGTACTTC
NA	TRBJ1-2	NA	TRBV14	CASSQEALNFYGYTF	TGTGCCAGCAGCCAAGAAGCCTTGAACTTCTATGGCTACACCTTC
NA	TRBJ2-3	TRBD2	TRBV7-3	CASSLTPFSIGGDTDTQYF	TGTGCCAGCAGCTTAACCCCGTTTTCGATCGGGGGGGACACAGATACGCAGTATTTT
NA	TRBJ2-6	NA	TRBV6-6	CASRSRGGRRANVLTF	TGTGCCAGCAGGTCGCGTGGGGGGCGCAGAGCCAACGTCCTGACTTTC
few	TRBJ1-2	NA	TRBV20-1	CSARPRRDLEGYTF	TGCAGTGCTAGACCCCGCCGAGACCTCGAAGGCTACACCTTC
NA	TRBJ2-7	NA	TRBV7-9	CASSSTGDQLSYEQYF	TGTGCCAGCAGCTCGACCGGGGACCAACTCTCCTACGAGCAGTACTTC
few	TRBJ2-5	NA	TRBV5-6	CASSPWAVQETQYF	TGTGCCAGCAGCCCCTGGGCGGTTCAAGAGACCCAGTACTTC
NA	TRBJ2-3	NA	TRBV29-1	CSASPGANTDTQYF	TGCAGCGCCAGTCCCGGGGCGAACACAGATACGCAGTATTTT
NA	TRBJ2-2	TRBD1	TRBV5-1	CASSSGTVRMGHTGELFF	TGCGCCAGCAGTTCCGGGACAGTAAGAATGGGGCATACCGGGGAGCTGTTTTTT
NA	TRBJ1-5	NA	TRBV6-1	CASIGGTYFNQPQHF	TGTGCCAGCATTGGCGGGACTTATTTCAATCAGCCCCAGCATTTT
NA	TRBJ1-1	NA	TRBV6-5	CASSYSSVLNTEAFF	TGTGCCAGCAGTTACTCGAGCGTCTTGAACACTGAAGCTTTCTTT
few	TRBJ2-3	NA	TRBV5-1	CASSLTDGADTQYF	TGCGCCAGCAGCTTGACAGACGGTGCAGATACGCAGTATTTT
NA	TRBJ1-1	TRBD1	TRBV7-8	CASSLGTGSNTEAFF	TGTGCCAGCAGCTTAGGGACAGGGTCAAACACTGAAGCTTTCTTT
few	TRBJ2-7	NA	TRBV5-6	CASSFGQGTGEQYF	TGTGCCAGCAGCTTTGGCCAGGGGACGGGAGAGCAGTACTTC
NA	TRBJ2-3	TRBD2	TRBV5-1	CASSLGTSVSDTQYF	TGCGCCAGCAGCTTGGGGACTAGCGTATCAGATACGCAGTATTTT
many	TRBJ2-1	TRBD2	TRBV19	CATGEGRKQFF	TGTGCCACCGGGGAGGGACGCAAGCAGTTCTTC
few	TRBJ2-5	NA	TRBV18	CASSPSGLESETQYF	TGTGCCAGCTCACCGTCTGGGTTGGAGTCAGAGACCCAGTACTTC
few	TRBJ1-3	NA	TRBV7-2	CASSLGRRGAVSGNTIYF	TGTGCCAGCAGCTTAGGTCGACGAGGGGCCGTCTCTGGAAACACCATATATTTT
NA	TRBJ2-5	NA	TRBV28	CASSLLFGETQYF	TGTGCCAGCAGTTTATTATTTGGGGAGACCCAGTACTTC
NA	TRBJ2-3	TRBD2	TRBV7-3	CASSAAGTEDTQYF	TGTGCCAGCAGCGCAGCGGGGACCGAGGATACGCAGTATTTT
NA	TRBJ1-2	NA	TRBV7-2	CASSYSPGSPGHGYTF	TGTGCCAGCAGCTACTCACCAGGGTCCCCAGGGCATGGCTACACCTTC
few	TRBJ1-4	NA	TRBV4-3	CASSQEMYEKLFF	TGCGCCAGCAGCCAAGAGATGTACGAAAAACTGTTTTTT
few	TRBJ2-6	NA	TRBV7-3	CASSLGGGGLSGANVLTF	TGTGCCAGCAGCTTAGGGGGGGGCGGCCTCTCTGGGGCCAACGTCCTGACTTTC
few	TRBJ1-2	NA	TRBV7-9	CASSFASGEDGYTF	TGTGCCAGCAGCTTCGCCTCGGGGGAGGATGGCTACACCTTC
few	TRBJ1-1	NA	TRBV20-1	CSAIPRGYTEAFF	TGCAGTGCTATTCCTAGGGGATACACTGAAGCTTTCTTT
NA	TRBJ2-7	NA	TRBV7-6	CASSLNEYEQYF	TGTGCCAGCAGCTTAAACGAATACGAGCAGTACTTC
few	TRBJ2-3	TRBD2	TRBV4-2	CASSQGTSGVSDTQYF	TGTGCCAGCAGCCAAGGTACTAGCGGGGTCTCAGATACGCAGTATTTT
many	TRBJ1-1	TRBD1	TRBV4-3	CASSLGQGAGEAFF	TGCGCCAGCAGCCTTGGACAGGGGGCAGGTGAAGCTTTCTTT
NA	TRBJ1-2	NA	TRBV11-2	CASSLWRSDYTF	TGTGCCAGCAGCTTATGGAGGAGTGACTACACCTTC
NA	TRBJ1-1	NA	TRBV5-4	CASSLAGVESTEAFF	TGTGCCAGCAGCTTGGCAGGGGTGGAGAGCACTGAAGCTTTCTTT
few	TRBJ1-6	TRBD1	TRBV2	CASSLQQGINSPLHF	TGTGCCAGCAGCCTCCAACAGGGGATTAATTCACCCCTCCACTTT
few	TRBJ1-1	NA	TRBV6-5	CASSYEGDTEAFF	TGTGCCAGCAGTTACGAAGGGGACACTGAAGCTTTCTTT
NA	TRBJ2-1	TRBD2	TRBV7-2	CASSLAASGGAYNEQFF	TGTGCCAGCAGCTTAGCAGCTAGCGGGGGGGCTTACAATGAGCAGTTCTTC